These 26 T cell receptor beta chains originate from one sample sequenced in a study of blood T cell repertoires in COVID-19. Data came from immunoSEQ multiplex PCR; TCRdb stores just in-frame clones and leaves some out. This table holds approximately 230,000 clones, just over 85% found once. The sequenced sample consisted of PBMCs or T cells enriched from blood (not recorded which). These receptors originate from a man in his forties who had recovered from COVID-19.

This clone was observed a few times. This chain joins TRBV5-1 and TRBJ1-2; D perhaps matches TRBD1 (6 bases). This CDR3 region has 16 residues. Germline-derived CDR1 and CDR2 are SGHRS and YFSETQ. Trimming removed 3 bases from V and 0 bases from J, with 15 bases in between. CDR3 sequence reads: CASSSRDTVSNYGYTF. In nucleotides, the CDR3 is TGCGCCAGCAGCTCCCGGGACACCGTATCTAACTATGGCTACACCTTC.

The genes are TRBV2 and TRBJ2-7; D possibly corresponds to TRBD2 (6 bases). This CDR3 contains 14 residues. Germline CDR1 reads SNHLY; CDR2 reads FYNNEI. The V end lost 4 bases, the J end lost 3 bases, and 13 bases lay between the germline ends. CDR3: CASSGPSDNYEQYF. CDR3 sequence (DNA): TGTGCCAGCAGTGGGCCTAGCGACAACTACGAGCAGTACTTC. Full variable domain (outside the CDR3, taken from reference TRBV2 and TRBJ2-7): EPEVTQTPSHQVTQMGQEVILRCVPISNHLYFYWYRQILGQKVEFLVSFYNNEISEKSEIFDDQFSVERPDGSNFTLKIRSTKLEDSAMYFCASSGPSDNYEQYFGPGTRLTVT.

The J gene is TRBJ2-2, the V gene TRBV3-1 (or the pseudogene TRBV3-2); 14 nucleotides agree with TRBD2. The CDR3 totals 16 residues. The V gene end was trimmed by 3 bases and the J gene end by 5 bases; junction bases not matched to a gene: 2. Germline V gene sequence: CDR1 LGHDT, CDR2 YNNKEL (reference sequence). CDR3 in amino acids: CASSHRLAGGTGELFF. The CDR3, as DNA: TGTGCCAGCAGCCACAGACTAGCGGGGGGGACCGGGGAGCTGTTTTTT.

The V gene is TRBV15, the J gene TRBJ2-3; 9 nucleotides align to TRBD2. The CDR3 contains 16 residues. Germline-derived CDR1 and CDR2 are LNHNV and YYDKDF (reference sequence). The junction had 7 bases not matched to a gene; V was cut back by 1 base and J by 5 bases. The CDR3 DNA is TGTGCCACCAGCAGAGGTAGCGGGAGTTCTTTAGATACGCAGTATTTT. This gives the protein CATSRGSGSSLDTQYF.

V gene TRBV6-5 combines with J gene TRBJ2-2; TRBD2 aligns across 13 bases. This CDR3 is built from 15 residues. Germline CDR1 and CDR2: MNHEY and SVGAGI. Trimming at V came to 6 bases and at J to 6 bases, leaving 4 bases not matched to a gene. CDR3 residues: CASRWTSGSSGELFF. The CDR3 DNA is TGTGCCAGCAGATGGACTAGCGGGAGCTCCGGGGAGCTGTTTTTT.

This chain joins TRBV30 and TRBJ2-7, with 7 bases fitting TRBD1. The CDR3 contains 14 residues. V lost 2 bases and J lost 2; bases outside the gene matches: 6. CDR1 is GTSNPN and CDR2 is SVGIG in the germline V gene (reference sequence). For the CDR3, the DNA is TGTGCCTGGAGTCCCGGGACAGTCGCCTACGAGCAGTACTTC. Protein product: CAWSPGTVAYEQYF.

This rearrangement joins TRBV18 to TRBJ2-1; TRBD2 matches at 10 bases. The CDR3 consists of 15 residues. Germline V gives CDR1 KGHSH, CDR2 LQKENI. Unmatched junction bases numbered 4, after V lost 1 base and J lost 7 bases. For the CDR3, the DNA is TGTGCCAGCTCACCACGGACTAGCGGAGAAAATGAGCAGTTCTTC. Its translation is CASSPRTSGENEQFF.

CDR3 in amino acids: CAITPSGGPTEAFF. Here the CDR3 DNA reads TGTGCCATCACCCCTTCGGGGGGTCCCACTGAAGCTTTCTTT. This chain joins TRBV10-3 and TRBJ1-1; weak D call: TRBD1 (5 bases). CDR1 ENHRY and CDR2 SYGVKD come from the germline V gene. The V end lost 7 bases, the J end lost 4 bases, and 16 bases lay between the germline ends. The CDR3 has 14 amino acids.

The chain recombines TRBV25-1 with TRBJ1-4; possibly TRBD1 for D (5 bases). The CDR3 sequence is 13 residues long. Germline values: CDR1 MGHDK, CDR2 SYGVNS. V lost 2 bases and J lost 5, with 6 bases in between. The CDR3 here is CASSEGGNEKLFF. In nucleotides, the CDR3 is TGTGCCAGCAGTGAAGGGGGGAATGAAAAACTGTTTTTT.

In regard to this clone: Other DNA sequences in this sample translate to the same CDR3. This CDR3 is CASSPPAGNTEAFF. The CDR3 DNA sequence: TGTGCCAGCTCACCACCGGCGGGGAACACTGAAGCTTTCTTT. This chain links TRBV18 with TRBJ1-1; no clear D gene. Trimming cost V 0 bases and J 1 base, with 6 bases left between them. Per the germline V gene, CDR1 is KGHSH and CDR2 is LQKENI. The CDR3 is 14 amino acids.

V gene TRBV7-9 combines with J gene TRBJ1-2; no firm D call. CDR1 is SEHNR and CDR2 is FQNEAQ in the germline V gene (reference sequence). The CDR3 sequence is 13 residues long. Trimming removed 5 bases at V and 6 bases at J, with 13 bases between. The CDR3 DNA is TGTGCCAGCAGCCCCACCGAGCGGGATGGCTACACCTTC. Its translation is CASSPTERDGYTF.

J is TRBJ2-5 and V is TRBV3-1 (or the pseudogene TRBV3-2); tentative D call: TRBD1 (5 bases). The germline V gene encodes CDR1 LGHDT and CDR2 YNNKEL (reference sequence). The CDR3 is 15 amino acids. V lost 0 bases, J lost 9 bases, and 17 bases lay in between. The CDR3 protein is CASSQESGRADAQYF. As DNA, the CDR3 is TGTGCCAGCAGCCAAGAGTCGGGCAGGGCAGATGCCCAGTACTTC.

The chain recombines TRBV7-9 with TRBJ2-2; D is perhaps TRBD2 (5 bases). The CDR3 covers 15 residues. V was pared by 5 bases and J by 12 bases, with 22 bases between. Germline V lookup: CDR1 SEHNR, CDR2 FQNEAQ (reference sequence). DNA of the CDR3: TGTGCCAGCAGCCCACTAGGAGGAGGAAAAGAGAAGCTGTTTTTT. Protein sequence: CASSPLGGGKEKLFF.

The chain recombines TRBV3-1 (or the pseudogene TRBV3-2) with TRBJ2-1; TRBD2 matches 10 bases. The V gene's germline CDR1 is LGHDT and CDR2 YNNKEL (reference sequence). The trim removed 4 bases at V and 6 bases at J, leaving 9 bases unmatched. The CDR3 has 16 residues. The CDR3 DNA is TGTGCCAGCAGCCGCGACCTCATAGCGGGAGGCAATGAGCAGTTCTTC. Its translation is CASSRDLIAGGNEQFF.

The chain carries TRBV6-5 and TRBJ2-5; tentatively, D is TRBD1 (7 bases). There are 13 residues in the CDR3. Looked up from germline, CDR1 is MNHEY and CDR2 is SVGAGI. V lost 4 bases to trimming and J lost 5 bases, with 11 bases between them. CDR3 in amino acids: CASSWAGGETQYF. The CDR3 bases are TGTGCCAGCAGTTGGGCAGGGGGGGAGACCCAGTACTTC.

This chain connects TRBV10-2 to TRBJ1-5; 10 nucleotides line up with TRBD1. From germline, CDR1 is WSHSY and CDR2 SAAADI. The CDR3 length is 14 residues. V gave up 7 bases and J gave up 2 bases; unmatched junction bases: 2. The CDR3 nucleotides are TGCGCCAGCAAGGACAGGGGGGGCAATCAGCCCCAGCATTTT. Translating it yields CASKDRGGNQPQHF.

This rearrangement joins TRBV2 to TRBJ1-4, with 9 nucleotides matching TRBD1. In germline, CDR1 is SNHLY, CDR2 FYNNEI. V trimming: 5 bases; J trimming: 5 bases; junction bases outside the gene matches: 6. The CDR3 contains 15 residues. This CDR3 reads CASSTRQGGNEKLFF. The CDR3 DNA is TGTGCCAGCAGTACACGACAGGGGGGGAATGAAAAACTGTTTTTT.

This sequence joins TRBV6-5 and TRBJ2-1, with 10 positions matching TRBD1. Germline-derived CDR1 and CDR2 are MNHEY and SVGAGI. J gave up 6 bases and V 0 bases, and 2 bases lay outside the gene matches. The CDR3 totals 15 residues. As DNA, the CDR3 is TGTGCCAGCAGTTACTCCGGGACAGGGGTCAATGAGCAGTTCTTC. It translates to CASSYSGTGVNEQFF.

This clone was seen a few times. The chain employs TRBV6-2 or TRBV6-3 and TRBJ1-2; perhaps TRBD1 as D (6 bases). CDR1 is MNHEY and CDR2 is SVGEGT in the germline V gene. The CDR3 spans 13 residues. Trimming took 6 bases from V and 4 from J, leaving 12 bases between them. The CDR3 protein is CASSLGTPYGYTF. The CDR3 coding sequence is TGTGCCAGCAGCCTCGGGACACCCTATGGCTACACCTTC.

CDR3 loop: CASSYSRLGGTEAFF. In nucleotides, the CDR3 is TGTGCCAGCAGTTACTCGAGGTTGGGGGGCACTGAAGCTTTCTTT. The V and J genes are TRBV6-5 and TRBJ1-1, with TRBD1 as a possible D gene (5 bases). Germline CDR1 MNHEY, CDR2 SVGAGI. The CDR3 extends over 15 amino acids. Deletions cut 0 bases from V and 4 bases from J, with 12 bases between.

CDR3 in DNA: TGTGCCAGCAGTTTCGGGACTAGTACGGACACCGGGGAGCTGTTTTTT. Protein sequence: CASSFGTSTDTGELFF. The chain carries TRBV27 and TRBJ2-2; 8 bases line up with TRBD2. Germline values: CDR1 MNHEY, CDR2 SMNVEV (reference sequence). This CDR3 comprises 16 residues. Germline trimming cut 3 bases from V and 3 bases from J; bases unmatched to any gene: 6.

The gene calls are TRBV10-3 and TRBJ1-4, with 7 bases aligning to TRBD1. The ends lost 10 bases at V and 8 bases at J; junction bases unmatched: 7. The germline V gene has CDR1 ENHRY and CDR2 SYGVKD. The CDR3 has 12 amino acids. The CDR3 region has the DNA TGTGCCACCGACAGGGTGGAGGAAAAACTGTTTTTT. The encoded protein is CATDRVEEKLFF.

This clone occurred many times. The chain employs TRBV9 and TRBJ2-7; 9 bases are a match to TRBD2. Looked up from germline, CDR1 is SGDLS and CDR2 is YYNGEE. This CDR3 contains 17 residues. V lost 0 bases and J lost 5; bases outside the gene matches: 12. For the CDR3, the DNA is TGTGCCAGCAGCGTAGGAGGAGCGGGGGGCCTCAGGGACGAGCAGTACTTC. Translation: CASSVGGAGGLRDEQYF.

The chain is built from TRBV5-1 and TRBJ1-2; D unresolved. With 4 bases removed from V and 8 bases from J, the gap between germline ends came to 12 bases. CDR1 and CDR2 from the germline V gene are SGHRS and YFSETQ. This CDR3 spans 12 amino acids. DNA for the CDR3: TGCGCCAGCAGCGCCTCGGGTTCCGGCTACACCTTC. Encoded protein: CASSASGSGYTF.

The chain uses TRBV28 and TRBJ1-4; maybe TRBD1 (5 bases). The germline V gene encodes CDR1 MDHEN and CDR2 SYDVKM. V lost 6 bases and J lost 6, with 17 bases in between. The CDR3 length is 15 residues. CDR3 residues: CASSPSRQGYEKLFF. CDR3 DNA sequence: TGTGCCAGCAGCCCCTCCCGCCAGGGTTATGAAAAACTGTTTTTT. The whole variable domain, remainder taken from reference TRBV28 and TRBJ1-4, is DVKVTQSSRYLVKRTGEKVFLECVQDMDHENMFWYRQDPGLGLRLIYFSYDVKMKEKGDIPEGYSVSREKKERFSLILESASTNQTSMYLCASSPSRQGYEKLFFGSGTQLSVL.

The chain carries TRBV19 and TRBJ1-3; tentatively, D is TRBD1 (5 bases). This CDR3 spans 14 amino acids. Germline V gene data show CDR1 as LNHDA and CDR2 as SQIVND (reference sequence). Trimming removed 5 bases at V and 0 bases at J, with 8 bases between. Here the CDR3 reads CASSSQVSGNTIYF. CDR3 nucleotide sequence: TGTGCCAGTAGTTCACAGGTCTCTGGAAACACCATATATTTT.